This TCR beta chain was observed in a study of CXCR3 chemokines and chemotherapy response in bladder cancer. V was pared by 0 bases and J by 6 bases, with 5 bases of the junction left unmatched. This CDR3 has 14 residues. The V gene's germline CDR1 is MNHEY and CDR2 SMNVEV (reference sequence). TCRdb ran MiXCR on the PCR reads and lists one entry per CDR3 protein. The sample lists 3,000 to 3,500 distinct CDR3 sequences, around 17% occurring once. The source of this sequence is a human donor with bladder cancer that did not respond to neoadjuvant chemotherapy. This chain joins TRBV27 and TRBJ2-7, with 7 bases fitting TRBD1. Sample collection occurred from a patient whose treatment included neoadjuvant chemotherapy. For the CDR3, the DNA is TGTGCCAGCAGTTTATCGGCAGGGGGAAGCGAGCAGTACTTC. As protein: CASSLSAGGSEQYF.